This T cell receptor (beta chain) derives from a study of post-analysis software for immune sequencing data. Study-level background: Included among the disease courses, which were recorded for the cohort, were relapsing-remitting, secondary progressive and progressive-relapsing multiple sclerosis.

Prepared TCR beta cDNA libraries contained unique molecular identifiers. Hundreds of thousands of cDNA molecules came from approximately 1 to 10 million T cells. TCRdb recomputed calls from the PCR reads with MiXCR, one row per CDR3 protein. The sample lists roughly 600,000 distinct CDR3 sequences; roughly 46% were seen once. Trimming took 3 bases from V and 6 from J; bases not matched to a gene: 11. The germline gives CDR1 MGHRA, CDR2 YSYEKL. The CDR3 has 16 amino acids. Study conclusions and caveats: Patients had higher frequencies than controls of about five TRBV segments, including TRBV5-6, TRBV5-1 and TRBV20-1.

Comments on this clonotype: The antigen remains unidentified.

The receptor comes from a girl aged 10 to 17 with multiple sclerosis. Sample: blood. The rearrangement uses TRBV4-1 and TRBJ1-5; TRBD1 matches 7 bases. The chain's CDR3 is CASSQPGTAKGQPQHF. The CDR3 coding sequence is TGCGCCAGCAGCCAGCCCGGGACAGCAAAGGGTCAGCCCCAGCATTTT.